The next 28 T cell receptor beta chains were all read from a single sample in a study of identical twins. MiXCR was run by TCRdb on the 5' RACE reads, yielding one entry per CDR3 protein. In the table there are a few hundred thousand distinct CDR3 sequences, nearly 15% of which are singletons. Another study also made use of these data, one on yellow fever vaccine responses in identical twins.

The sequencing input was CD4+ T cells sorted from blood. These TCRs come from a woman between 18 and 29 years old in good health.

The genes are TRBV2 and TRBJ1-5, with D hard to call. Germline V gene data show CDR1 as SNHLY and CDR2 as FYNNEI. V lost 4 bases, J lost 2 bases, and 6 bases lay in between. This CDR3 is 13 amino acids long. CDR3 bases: TGTGCCAGCAGTGTTGTAGGCAATCAGCCCCAGCATTTT. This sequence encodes CASSVVGNQPQHF.

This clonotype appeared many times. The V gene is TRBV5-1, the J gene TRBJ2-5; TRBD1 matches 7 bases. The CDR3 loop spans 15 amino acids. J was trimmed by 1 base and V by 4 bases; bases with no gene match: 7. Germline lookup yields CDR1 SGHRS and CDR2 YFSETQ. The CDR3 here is CASSLTGEIQETQYF. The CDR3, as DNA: TGCGCCAGCAGCCTAACAGGGGAGATCCAAGAGACCCAGTACTTC.

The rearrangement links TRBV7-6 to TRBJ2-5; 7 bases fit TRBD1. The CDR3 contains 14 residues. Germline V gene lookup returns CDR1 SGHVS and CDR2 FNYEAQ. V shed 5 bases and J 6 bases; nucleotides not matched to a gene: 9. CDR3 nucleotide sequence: TGTGCCAGCAGCCTACTAGGACAGGTGAAGACCCAGTACTTC. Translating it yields CASSLLGQVKTQYF.

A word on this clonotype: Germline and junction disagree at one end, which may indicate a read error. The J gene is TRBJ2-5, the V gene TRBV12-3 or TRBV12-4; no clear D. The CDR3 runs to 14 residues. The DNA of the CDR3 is TGTGCCAGCAGTTTAGCAAGGAACCAGGAGACCCAGTACTTC. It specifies CASSLARNQETQYF.

The CDR3 sequence is CASTRDGTNSPLHF. The CDR3 region has the DNA TGTGCCAGCACCCGGGACGGTACTAATTCACCCCTCCACTTT. The rearrangement links TRBV5-6 to TRBJ1-6; possibly TRBD1 for D (5 bases). Trimming took off 6 bases at V and 6 bases at J, with 13 bases between the two ends. CDR3 size: 14 residues. Germline assignment: CDR1 SGHDT and CDR2 YYEEEE.

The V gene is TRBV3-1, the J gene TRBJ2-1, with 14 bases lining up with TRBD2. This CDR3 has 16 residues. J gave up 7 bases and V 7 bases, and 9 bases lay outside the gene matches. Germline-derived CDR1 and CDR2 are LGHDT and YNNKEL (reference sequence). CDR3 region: CASKSAGTSGGNEQFF. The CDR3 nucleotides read TGTGCCAGCAAATCAGCCGGGACTAGCGGGGGAAATGAGCAGTTCTTC.

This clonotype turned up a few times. In DNA form, the CDR3 reads TGTGCCAGCAGGAGGGACAGGGGGGCGGTTAACACTGAAGCTTTCTTT. This codes for CASRRDRGAVNTEAFF. The chain carries TRBV2 and TRBJ1-1; TRBD1 matches 11 bases. Germline V gives CDR1 SNHLY, CDR2 FYNNEI. The CDR3 sequence is 16 residues long. V shed 6 bases and J 2 bases; nucleotides not matched to a gene: 8.

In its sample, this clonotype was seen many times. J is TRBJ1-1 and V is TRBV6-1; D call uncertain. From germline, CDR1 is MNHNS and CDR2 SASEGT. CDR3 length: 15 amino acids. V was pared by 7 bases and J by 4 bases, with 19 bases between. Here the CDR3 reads CASTAPQNPITEAFF. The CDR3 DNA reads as TGTGCCAGCACCGCCCCCCAGAACCCCATCACTGAAGCTTTCTTT.

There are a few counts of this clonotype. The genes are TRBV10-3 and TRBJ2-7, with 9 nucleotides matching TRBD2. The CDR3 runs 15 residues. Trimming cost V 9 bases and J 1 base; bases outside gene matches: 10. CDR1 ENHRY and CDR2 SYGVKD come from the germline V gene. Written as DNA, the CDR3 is TGTGCCATAGCGTCGTTTGCGGGAGGGTCCTACGAGCAGTACTTC. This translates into CAIASFAGGSYEQYF.

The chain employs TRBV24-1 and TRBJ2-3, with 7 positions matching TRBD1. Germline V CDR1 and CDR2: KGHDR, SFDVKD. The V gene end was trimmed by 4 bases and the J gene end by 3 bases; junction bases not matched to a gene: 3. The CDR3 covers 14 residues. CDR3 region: CATSEKGATDTQYF. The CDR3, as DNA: TGTGCCACCAGTGAGAAGGGGGCGACAGATACGCAGTATTTT.

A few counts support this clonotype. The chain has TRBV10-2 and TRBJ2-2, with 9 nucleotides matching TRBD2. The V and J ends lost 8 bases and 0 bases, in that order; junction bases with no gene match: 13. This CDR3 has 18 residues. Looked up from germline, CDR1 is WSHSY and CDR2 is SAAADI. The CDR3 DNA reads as TGCGCCAGCCGCCGGGGGCGGGGGGGCTCCGCGAACACCGGGGAGCTGTTTTTT. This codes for CASRRGRGGSANTGELFF.

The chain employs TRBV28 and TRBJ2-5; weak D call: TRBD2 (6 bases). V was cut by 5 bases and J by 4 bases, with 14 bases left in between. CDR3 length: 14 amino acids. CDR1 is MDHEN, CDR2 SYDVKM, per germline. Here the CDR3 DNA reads TGTGCCAGCAGTCTACACGCGCGGGGAGAGACCCAGTACTTC. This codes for CASSLHARGETQYF. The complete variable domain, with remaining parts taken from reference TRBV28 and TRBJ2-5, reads DVKVTQSSRYLVKRTGEKVFLECVQDMDHENMFWYRQDPGLGLRLIYFSYDVKMKEKGDIPEGYSVSREKKERFSLILESASTNQTSMYLCASSLHARGETQYFGPGTRLLVL.

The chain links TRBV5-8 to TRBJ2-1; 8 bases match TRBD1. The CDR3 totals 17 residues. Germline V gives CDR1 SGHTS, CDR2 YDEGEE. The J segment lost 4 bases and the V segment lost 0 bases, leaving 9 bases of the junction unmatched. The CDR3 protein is CASSLVRAGGFYNEQFF. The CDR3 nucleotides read TGTGCCAGCAGCTTGGTGAGGGCAGGGGGCTTTTACAATGAGCAGTTCTTC.

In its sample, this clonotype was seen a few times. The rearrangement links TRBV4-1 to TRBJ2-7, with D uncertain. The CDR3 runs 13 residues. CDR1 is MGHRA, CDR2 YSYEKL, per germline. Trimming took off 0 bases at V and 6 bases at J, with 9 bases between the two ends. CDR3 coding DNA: TGCGCCAGCAGCCAAGACAGCCGCAGCGAGCAGTACGTC. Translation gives CASSQDSRSEQYV.

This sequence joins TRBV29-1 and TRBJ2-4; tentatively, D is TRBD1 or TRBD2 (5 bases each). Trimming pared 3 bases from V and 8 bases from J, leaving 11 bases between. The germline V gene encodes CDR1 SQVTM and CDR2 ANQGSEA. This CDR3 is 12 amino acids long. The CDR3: CSVEVGTDIQYF. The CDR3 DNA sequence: TGCAGCGTTGAGGTAGGGACGGACATTCAGTACTTC.

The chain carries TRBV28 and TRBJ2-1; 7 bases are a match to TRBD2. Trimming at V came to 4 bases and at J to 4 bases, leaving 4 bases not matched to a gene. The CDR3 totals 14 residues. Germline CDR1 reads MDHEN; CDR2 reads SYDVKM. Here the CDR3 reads CASSSLAVYNEQFF. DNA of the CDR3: TGTGCCAGCAGTTCTCTAGCGGTATACAATGAGCAGTTCTTC.

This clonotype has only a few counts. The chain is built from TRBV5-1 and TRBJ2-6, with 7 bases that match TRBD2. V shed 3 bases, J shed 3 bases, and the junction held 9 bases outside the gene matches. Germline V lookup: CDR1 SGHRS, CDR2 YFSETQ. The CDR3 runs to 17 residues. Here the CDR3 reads CASSSPGGVGGANVLTF. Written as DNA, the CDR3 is TGCGCCAGCAGCTCCCCGGGGGGAGTTGGTGGGGCCAACGTCCTGACTTTC.

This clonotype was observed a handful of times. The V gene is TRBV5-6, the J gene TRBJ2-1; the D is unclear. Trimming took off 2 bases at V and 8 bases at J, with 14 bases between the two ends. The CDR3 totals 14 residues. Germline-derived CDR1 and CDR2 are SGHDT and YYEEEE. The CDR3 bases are TGTGCCAGCAGCTTTCGGAAACGTTACGATGAGCAGTTCTTC. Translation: CASSFRKRYDEQFF. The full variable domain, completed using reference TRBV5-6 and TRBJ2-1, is DAGVTQSPTHLIKTRGQQVTLRCSPKSGHDTVSWYQQALGQGPQFIFQYYEEEERQRGNFPDRFSGHQFPNYSSELNVNALLLGDSALYLCASSFRKRYDEQFFGPGTRLTVL.

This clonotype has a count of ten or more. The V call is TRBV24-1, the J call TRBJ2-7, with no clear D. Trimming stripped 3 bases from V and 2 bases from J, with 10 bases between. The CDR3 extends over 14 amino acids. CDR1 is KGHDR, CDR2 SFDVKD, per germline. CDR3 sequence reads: CATSDPARTYEQYF. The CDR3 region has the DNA TGTGCCACCAGTGATCCCGCGCGCACCTACGAGCAGTACTTC.

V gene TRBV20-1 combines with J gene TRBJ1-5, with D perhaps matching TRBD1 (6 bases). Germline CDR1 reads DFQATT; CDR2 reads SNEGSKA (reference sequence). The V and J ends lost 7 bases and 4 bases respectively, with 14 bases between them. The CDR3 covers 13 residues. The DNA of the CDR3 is TGCAGTGGTAGTTTACAGGGAAATCAGCCCCAGCATTTT. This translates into CSGSLQGNQPQHF.

CDR3 protein: CSARAGTSSYNSPLHF. The CDR3 DNA follows: TGCAGTGCTAGAGCGGGGACCAGCTCCTATAATTCACCCCTCCACTTT. This chain links TRBV20-1 with TRBJ1-6, with D perhaps TRBD1 (5 bases). V lost 1 base and J lost 0, with 10 bases in between. This CDR3 is 16 amino acids long. From germline, CDR1 is DFQATT and CDR2 SNEGSKA (reference sequence).

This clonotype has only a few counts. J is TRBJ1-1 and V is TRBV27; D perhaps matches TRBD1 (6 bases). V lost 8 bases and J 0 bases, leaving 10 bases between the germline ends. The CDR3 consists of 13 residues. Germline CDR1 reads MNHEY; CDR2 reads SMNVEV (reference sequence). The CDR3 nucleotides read TGTGCCAGCGGGGGGACACTGAACACTGAAGCTTTCTTT. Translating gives CASGGTLNTEAFF.

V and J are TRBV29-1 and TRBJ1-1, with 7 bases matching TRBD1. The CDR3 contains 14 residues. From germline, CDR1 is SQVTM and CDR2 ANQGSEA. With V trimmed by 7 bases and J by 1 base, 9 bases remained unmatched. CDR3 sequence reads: CSGTPGTENTEAFF. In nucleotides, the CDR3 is TGCAGCGGCACCCCCGGGACAGAGAACACTGAAGCTTTCTTT.

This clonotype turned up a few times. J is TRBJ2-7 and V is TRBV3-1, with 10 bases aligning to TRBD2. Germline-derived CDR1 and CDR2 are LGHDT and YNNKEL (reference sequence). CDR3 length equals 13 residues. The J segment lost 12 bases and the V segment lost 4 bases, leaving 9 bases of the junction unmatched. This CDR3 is CASSRHTSGTSYF. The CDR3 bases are TGTGCCAGCAGCCGGCATACTAGCGGGACTTCGTACTTC.

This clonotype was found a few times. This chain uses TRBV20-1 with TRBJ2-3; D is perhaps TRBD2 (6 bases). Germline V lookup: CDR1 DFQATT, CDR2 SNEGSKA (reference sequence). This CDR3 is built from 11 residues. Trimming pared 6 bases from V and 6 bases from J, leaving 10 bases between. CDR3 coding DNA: TGCAGTGCCACACGGGGGGATACGCAGTATTTT. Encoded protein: CSATRGDTQYF.

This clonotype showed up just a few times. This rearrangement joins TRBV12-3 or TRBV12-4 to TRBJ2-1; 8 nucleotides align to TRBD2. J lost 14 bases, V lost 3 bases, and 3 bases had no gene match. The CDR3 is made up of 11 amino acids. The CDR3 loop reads CASSFGGRKFF. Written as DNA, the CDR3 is TGTGCCAGCAGTTTCGGCGGGAGGAAGTTCTTC.

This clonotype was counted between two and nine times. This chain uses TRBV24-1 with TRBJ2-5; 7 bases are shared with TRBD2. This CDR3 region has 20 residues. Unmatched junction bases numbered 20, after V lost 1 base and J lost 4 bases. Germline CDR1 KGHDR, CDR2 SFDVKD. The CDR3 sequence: CATSDFSLADSTHRRETQYF. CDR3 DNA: TGTGCCACCAGTGATTTTTCCCTAGCGGACTCAACGCATCGGCGAGAGACCCAGTACTTC.

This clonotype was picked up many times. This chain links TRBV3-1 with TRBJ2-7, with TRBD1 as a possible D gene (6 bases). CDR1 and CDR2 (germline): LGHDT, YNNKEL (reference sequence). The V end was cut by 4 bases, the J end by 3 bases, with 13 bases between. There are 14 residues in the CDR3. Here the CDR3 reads CASSPRQESYEQYF. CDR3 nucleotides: TGTGCCAGCAGCCCTAGACAGGAGAGCTACGAGCAGTACTTC.